This TCR beta chain comes out of a study of T-cell memory formation after mild COVID-19. It was 5'RACE with constant-segment primers that produced the TCR alpha and TCR beta cDNA libraries, which carried sample barcodes and UMIs. MiXCR, run by TCRdb on the 5' RACE reads, gives a single entry per CDR3 protein. The sample gives about 68,000 distinct CDR3 sequences, approximately 16% of which show up once; 31% is in the top ten. General observations from the study: A balance of CD4 and CD8 characterized clones contracting day 15 to 85, whereas later expanders leaned CD4+.

Details on this clonotype: As yet, its antigen is unknown.

This CDR3 region has 14 residues. V was shortened by 1 base and J by 1 base, with 9 bases between the two germline ends. The V gene's germline CDR1 is SQVTM and CDR2 ANQGSEA. The receptor was isolated from an adult woman who had mild COVID-19 (a few samples of this study predate the infection). Cell type and time point are not known. The sample comprised PBMCs or a T cell subset sorted from them (not recorded which). The chain employs TRBV29-1 and TRBJ2-3; D perhaps matches TRBD1 (5 bases). CDR3 sequence: CSVEAGYRTDTQYF. The CDR3 nucleotides are TGCAGCGTTGAAGCAGGGTATCGCACAGATACGCAGTATTTT.